The rows below give T cell receptor beta chains drawn from one sample of a study of T-cell reconstitution after alpha-beta-depleted transplantation in children. TCRdb recomputed calls from the PCR reads with MiXCR, one row per CDR3 protein. Of 800,000 to 1,000,000 distinct CDR3 sequences in the sample, about 29% were seen once. The input for sequencing was PBMCs, mostly from graft donor cells, taken 360 days after TCRalphabeta/CD19-depleted stem cell transplant. The receptor set was obtained from a boy younger than two who had a stem cell transplant for SCID, so the T cells may come from the graft donor. The CDR3 runs from the conserved cysteine through the conserved F or W. Each record gives: clone size, J gene, CDR3 length, V gene, D gene, CDR3 DNA, CDR3 protein. The D gene is left open where the match is weak. Where a row states a size, it is once, few, many or the class of an expanded clone; other rows omit it.

>-|TRBJ2-7|15|TRBV28|TRBD1
TGTGCCAGCAGTCCCTCGGACAGGAGCTCCTACGAGCAGTACTTC
CASSPSDRSSYEQYF
>-|TRBJ2-1|17|TRBV19|TRBD2
TGTGCCAGTAGTATAGATGGACTAGCGGGGGCGATCAATGAGCAGTTCTTC
CASSIDGLAGAINEQFF
>few|TRBJ1-1|15|TRBV6-2/TRBV6-3|-
TGTGCCAGCCGTCCCCGGACAAGGCTGAACACTGAAGCTTTCTTT
CASRPRTRLNTEAFF
>few|TRBJ1-2|16|TRBV18|-
TGTGCCAGCTCACCACTGCCCCAGCTCCTCTTTTATGGCTACACCTTC
CASSPLPQLLFYGYTF
>-|TRBJ2-7|15|TRBV3-1|-
TGTGCCAGCAGCCAAAACCAGTTGCTTACCTACGAGCAGTACTTC
CASSQNQLLTYEQYF
>once|TRBJ2-3|15|TRBV20-1|-
TGCAGTGCTAGTTGGGGGTCTACTAGCACAGATACGCAGTATTTT
CSASWGSTSTDTQYF
>few|TRBJ2-7|14|TRBV20-1|TRBD1
TGCAGTGCTCCGGGACAGGGTGGGTTCTACGAGCAGTACTTC
CSAPGQGGFYEQYF
>few|TRBJ2-5|14|TRBV2|TRBD1
TGTGCCAGCACCGGGGACAGCCGTCAAGAGACCCAGTACTTC
CASTGDSRQETQYF
>few|TRBJ2-7|15|TRBV30|-
TGTGCCTGGAGTGTCCCCCCCGGGGCTGGGTACGAGCAGTACTTC
CAWSVPPGAGYEQYF
>-|TRBJ1-6|15|TRBV12-3/TRBV12-4|TRBD1
TGTGCCAGCAGTCTTTCTGGGACAGGGATATCACCCCTCCACTTT
CASSLSGTGISPLHF
>few|TRBJ2-3|18|TRBV12-3/TRBV12-4|TRBD2
TGTGCCAGCAGTTATGCCCCTTTTAGCGGGGGGCCTCCGGATACGCAGTATTTT
CASSYAPFSGGPPDTQYF
>few|TRBJ1-5|13|TRBV24-1|-
TGTGCCACCAGTGACCAGGGTTTCCAGCCCCAGCATTTT
CATSDQGFQPQHF
>few|TRBJ1-4|12|TRBV4-1|-
TGTGCCAGCAGCCAAGAGGGGGAAAAACTGTTTTTT
CASSQEGEKLFF
>-|TRBJ2-2|16|TRBV5-5|-
TGTGCCAGCAGCTTGCCGTGGGGACAAAACACCGGGGAGCTGTTTTTT
CASSLPWGQNTGELFF
>-|TRBJ1-1|14|TRBV5-1|TRBD1
TGCGCCAGCGGTGAACAGGGGGAGTTGACTGAAGCTTTCTTT
CASGEQGELTEAFF
>many|TRBJ2-3|13|TRBV5-1|-
TGCGCCAGCAGCTTGGGGCTAGTAGATACGCAGTATTTT
CASSLGLVDTQYF
>-|TRBJ2-3|15|TRBV20-1|TRBD2
TGCAGTGCTTCCTCCGCTAGCGGGACAATCGATACGCAGTATTTT
CSASSASGTIDTQYF
>-|TRBJ2-4|15|TRBV6-6|-
TGTGCCAGCAGTCGCCGTTCAAATGGGGAAAACATTCAGTACTTC
CASSRRSNGENIQYF
>many|TRBJ2-6|16|TRBV12-3/TRBV12-4|-
TGTGCCAGCAGTTTCTCTTTCAGGGCTGGGGCCAACGTCCTGACTTTC
CASSFSFRAGANVLTF
>-|TRBJ2-2|16|TRBV12-3/TRBV12-4|-
TGTGCCAGCAGTCCCAGCAGGGGGGAAGGCACCGGGGAGCTGTTTTTT
CASSPSRGEGTGELFF
>few|TRBJ1-1|13|TRBV6-1|-
TGTGCCAGCACCGGGCACTGGAACACTGAAGCTTTCTTT
CASTGHWNTEAFF
>-|TRBJ2-3|13|TRBV5-8|-
TGTGCCAGCAACCCAAGCAAGAGTGGTACGCAGTATTTT
CASNPSKSGTQYF
>-|TRBJ2-2|11|TRBV5-1|-
TGCGCCAGCGGGGGGACCGGGGAGCTGTTTTTT
CASGGTGELFF
>few|TRBJ2-7|12|TRBV20-1|-
TGCAGTGCTATATTCCCGGGGGTCGAGCAGTACTTC
CSAIFPGVEQYF
>few|TRBJ1-5|14|TRBV12-3/TRBV12-4|TRBD1
TGTGCCAGCAGTCGACAGGGGTCCAATCAGCCCCAGCATTTT
CASSRQGSNQPQHF
>-|TRBJ2-3|15|TRBV9|-
TGTGCCAGCAGCGTTCTTATGGGGGGCACAGATACGCAGTATTTT
CASSVLMGGTDTQYF
>-|TRBJ2-1|14|TRBV25-1|-
TGTGCCAGCGCCACTAGTTTTGTTATCCATGAGCAGTTCTTC
CASATSFVIHEQFF
>-|TRBJ2-2|13|TRBV20-1|-
TGCAGTGCTAGGGCCGGCAACACCGGGGAGCTGTTTTTT
CSARAGNTGELFF
>few|TRBJ2-2|16|TRBV12-3/TRBV12-4|-
TGTGCCAGCAGTTTTTCCAGCCCCGCGAACACCGGGGAGCTGTTTTTT
CASSFSSPANTGELFF
>few|TRBJ2-1|12|TRBV20-1|-
TGCAGTGCTAGTGGGGGCCCCTCGGAGCAGTTCTTC
CSASGGPSEQFF